This T cell receptor beta chain was sequenced for a study of blood T cell repertoires in COVID-19. As for the study in general: Spain, Italy and the United States supplied samples that represented acute and convalescent COVID-19. T cells, B-cell-depleted T cells, or PBMCs supplied cDNA or gDNA.

The ends were cut back, 7 bases at V and 7 bases at J, with 17 bases in the middle. The CDR3 has 14 amino acids. CDR1 is LNHDA and CDR2 is SQIVND in the germline V gene (reference sequence). Assay: immunoSEQ multiplex PCR; the TCRdb copy retains only in-frame clones and omits some. The sample carries 270,000 or so clones, roughly 87% recorded once. This rearrangement joins TRBV19 to TRBJ2-1; TRBD1 might be the D (6 bases). The sequence derives from a woman in her 40s who had recovered from COVID-19. Specimen: peripheral blood. This CDR3 reads CASNWDTPGNEQFF. The CDR3 DNA sequence: TGTGCCAGTAATTGGGACACCCCTGGGAATGAGCAGTTCTTC.